Here is one T cell receptor beta chain with its context. Its antigen is as yet unknown. The data were taken from a study of OX40 agonist ivuxolimab in advanced cancers. Study-level information: Mean age 60 years, range 23 to 79; about 81% male. Findings and caveats of the study: Average numbers of expanded clones were greater in CD8+ T cells than in CD4+. Nonresponders, in some cases, also had low normalized T-cell clonal expansion.

The method was immunoSEQ multiplex PCR; TCRdb's version includes in-frame clones alone and lacks a portion of them. Altogether 60,000 to 65,000 clones are present, around 80% being singletons, with the ten largest covering roughly 2.1%. The germline gives CDR1 LNHDA, CDR2 SQIVND (reference sequence). V shed 9 bases, J shed 5 bases, and the junction held 12 bases outside the gene matches. The CDR3 totals 14 residues. The source was CD4+ or CD8+ T cells sorted from blood, collected in a trial of the OX40 agonist ivuxolimab. The sequence was collected from an adult with an advanced solid tumor such as melanoma, head and neck, liver or kidney cancer. V usage is TRBV19 and J usage is TRBJ2-5; 7 bases line up with TRBD1. The CDR3 DNA is TGTGCCAGCTCTCGACAGGGTACGTCGGAGACCCAGTACTTC. Translated, it gives CASSRQGTSETQYF.